This is a list of T cell receptor beta chains from one sample in a study of PD-L1 blockade in urothelial cancer. Sequencing used immunoSEQ multiplex PCR; TCRdb keeps in-frame clones, though not all of them. The data hold roughly 63,000 clones, with 81% observed a single time. Sequences were derived from PBMCs, sampled around atezolizumab (anti-PD-L1) treatment. All receptors derive from a man between 65 and 80 years old with urothelial cancer. Each CDR3 is given with its conserved first and last residue. The D gene is left open where the match is weak. Some rows mark clone size as missing; the rest say once, few, many or name a class of expanded clone.

size	V	J	D	DNA	CDR3
.	TRBV19	TRBJ2-1	.	TGTGCCAGTAGTATCTCGGGCGGGTTTAGTGAGCAGTTCTTC	CASSISGGFSEQFF
.	TRBV2	TRBJ2-2	TRBD2	TGTGCCAGCAGGGCCCCAGCGGGGGGGCGGAACACCGGGGAGCTGTTTTTT	CASRAPAGGRNTGELFF
.	TRBV20-1	TRBJ1-1	TRBD1	TGCAGTGCTAGAGGAGCAGGGGGCTCTTTCTTT	CSARGAGGSFF
.	TRBV7-2	TRBJ2-7	TRBD2	TGTGCCAGCAGCTTAGGCAGACTAGCGGGAGGAGGGAGGGAGCAGTACTTC	CASSLGRLAGGGREQYF
.	TRBV19	TRBJ2-1	TRBD2	TGTGCCAGTAGTGTCCATAGCGGGGGGACGGGGAATGAGCAGTTCTTC	CASSVHSGGTGNEQFF
.	TRBV7-9	TRBJ2-1	TRBD2	TGTGCCAGCAGCCATATGACTAGCTGGGAGGGGAATGAGCAGTTCTTC	CASSHMTSWEGNEQFF
.	TRBV10-3	TRBJ2-7	TRBD1	TGTGCCATCACCGCCGGGCGCCTAACCGGGACAGCCACCTACGAGCAGTACTTC	CAITAGRLTGTATYEQYF
.	TRBV15	TRBJ2-3	TRBD2	TGTGCCACCAGCGTCCAACTAGCGGGAGCTGATACGCAGTATTTT	CATSVQLAGADTQYF
.	TRBV2	TRBJ1-3	.	TGTGCCAGCAGGGCCCAATCTGGAAACACCATATATTTT	CASRAQSGNTIYF
.	TRBV11-2	TRBJ2-5	TRBD1	TGTGCCAGCAGCTTGACAGGGGATGCGGAGACCCAGTACTTC	CASSLTGDAETQYF
.	TRBV4-3	TRBJ1-1	.	TGCGCCAGCAGCCAAGCCGGGAGGGTGAACACTGAAGCTTTCTTT	CASSQAGRVNTEAFF
.	TRBV9	TRBJ2-2	.	TGTGCCAGCAGCGCCCTGGTGGCCCACAACACCGGGGAGCTGTTTTTT	CASSALVAHNTGELFF
.	TRBV7-2	TRBJ2-3	TRBD2	TGTGCCAGCAGCTTAGCGGGGTTAGCGGGAGTCGCAGATACGCAGTATTTT	CASSLAGLAGVADTQYF
.	TRBV9	TRBJ1-1	.	TGTGCCAGCAGCCCGCGAAGCCTCACTCCGAACACTGAAGCTTTCTTT	CASSPRSLTPNTEAFF
few	TRBV7-9	TRBJ1-3	TRBD1	TGTGCCAGCAGCTACCCAGGGGGCTCTGGAAACACCATATATTTT	CASSYPGGSGNTIYF
once	TRBV11-3	TRBJ1-2	.	TGTGCCAGCAGCCTCCGCGGCGGCAGCTATGGCTACACCTTC	CASSLRGGSYGYTF
.	TRBV7-8	TRBJ2-7	.	TGTGCCAGCAGCTTAGACCCCCCTAGCTACGAGCAGTACTTC	CASSLDPPSYEQYF
.	TRBV6-1	TRBJ2-7	.	TGTGCCAGCAGTGTGGCCATGCAATACGAGCAGTACTTC	CASSVAMQYEQYF
medium-sized	TRBV5-6	TRBJ2-7	TRBD1	TGTGCCAGCAGCCGCCTGGGACAGGGGGGTTACGAGCAGTACTTC	CASSRLGQGGYEQYF
.	TRBV6-1	TRBJ1-1	.	TGTGCCAGCAGTGAAGTAAGGGGTCGCACTGAAGCTTTCTTT	CASSEVRGRTEAFF
few	TRBV2	TRBJ1-2	TRBD1	TGTGCCAGCAGTGGACAGGGGAACTATGGCTACACCTTC	CASSGQGNYGYTF
once	TRBV10-3	TRBJ1-4	.	TGTGCCATCAGAGACAGCTTAAATGAAAAACTGTTTTTT	CAIRDSLNEKLFF
.	TRBV4-1	TRBJ2-3	TRBD1	TGCGCCAGCAGCCAGACGGACAGGGGGGCAGATACGCAGTATTTT	CASSQTDRGADTQYF
.	TRBV4-3	TRBJ2-1	.	TGCGCCAGCAGCCTTCTAGCCAGCTCCTACAATGAGCAGTTCTTC	CASSLLASSYNEQFF
.	TRBV6-5	TRBJ1-3	.	TGTGCCAGCAGCCGGGACATAGACTCTGGAAACACCATATATTTT	CASSRDIDSGNTIYF
.	TRBV5-6	TRBJ2-1	TRBD1	TGTGCCAGCAGCTCCCTTGGGGGACAGGGGGCTTACAATGAGCAGTTCTTC	CASSSLGGQGAYNEQFF
medium-sized	TRBV9	TRBJ1-3	TRBD1	TGTGCCAGCAGCGGGACAGGGTCCGGAAACACCATATATTTT	CASSGTGSGNTIYF
.	TRBV7-8	TRBJ1-2	TRBD1	TGTGCCAGCAGCCTAGGGACAGGAGGGTTCTATGGCTACACCTTC	CASSLGTGGFYGYTF
.	TRBV7-3	TRBJ2-3	TRBD2	TGTGCCAGCAGCCCCCTAGCGGGACTGGGCACAGATACGCAGTATTTT	CASSPLAGLGTDTQYF